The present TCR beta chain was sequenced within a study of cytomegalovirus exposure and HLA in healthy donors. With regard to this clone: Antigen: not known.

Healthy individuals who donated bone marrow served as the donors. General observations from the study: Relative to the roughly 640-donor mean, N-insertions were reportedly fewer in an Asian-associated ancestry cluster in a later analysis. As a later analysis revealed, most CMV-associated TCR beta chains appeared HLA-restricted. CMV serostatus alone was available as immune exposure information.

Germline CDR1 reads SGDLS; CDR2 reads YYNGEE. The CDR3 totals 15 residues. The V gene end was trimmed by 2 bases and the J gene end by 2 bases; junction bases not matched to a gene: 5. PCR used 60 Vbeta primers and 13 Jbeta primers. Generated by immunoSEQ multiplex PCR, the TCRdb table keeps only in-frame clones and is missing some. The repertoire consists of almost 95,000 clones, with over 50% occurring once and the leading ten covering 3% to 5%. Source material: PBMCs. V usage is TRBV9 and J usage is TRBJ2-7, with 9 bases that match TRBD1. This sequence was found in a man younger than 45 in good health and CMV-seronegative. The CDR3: CASSVRDRVPYEQYF. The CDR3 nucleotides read TGTGCCAGCAGCGTCCGGGACAGGGTGCCCTACGAGCAGTACTTC. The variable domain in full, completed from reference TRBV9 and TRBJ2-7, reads DSGVTQTPKHLITATGQRVTLRCSPRSGDLSVYWYQQSLDQGLQFLIQYYNGEERAKGNILERFSAQQFPDLHSELNLSSLELGDSALYFCASSVRDRVPYEQYFGPGTRLTVT.